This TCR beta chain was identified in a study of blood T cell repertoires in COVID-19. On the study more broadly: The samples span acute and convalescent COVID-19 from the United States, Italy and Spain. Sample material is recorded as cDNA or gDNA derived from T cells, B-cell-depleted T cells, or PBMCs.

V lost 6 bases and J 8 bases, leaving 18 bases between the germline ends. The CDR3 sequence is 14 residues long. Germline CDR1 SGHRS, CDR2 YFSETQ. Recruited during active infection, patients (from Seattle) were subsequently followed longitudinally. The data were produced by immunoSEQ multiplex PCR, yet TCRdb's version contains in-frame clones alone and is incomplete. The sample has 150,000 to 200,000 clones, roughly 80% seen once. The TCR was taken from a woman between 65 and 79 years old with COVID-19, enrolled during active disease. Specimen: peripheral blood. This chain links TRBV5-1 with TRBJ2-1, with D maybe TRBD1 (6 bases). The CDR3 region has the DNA TGCGCCAGCAATGGCAGGGGCAATTTGGATGAGCAGTTCTTC. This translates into CASNGRGNLDEQFF.